Presented here are 13 T cell receptor beta chains from one specimen sequenced in a study of blood T cell repertoires in COVID-19. Profiling relied on immunoSEQ multiplex PCR, and the TCRdb table lists in-frame clones only, not all of them. The table shows roughly 100,000 clones, with over 75% occurring only once. The sequencing sample was made of peripheral blood. The receptors were gathered from a man aged 45-65 years with acute or convalescent COVID-19.

This clone has just one count. The chain employs TRBV7-3 and TRBJ1-3; maybe TRBD1 (5 bases). The CDR3 runs to 21 residues. The ends were cut back, 2 bases at V and 0 bases at J, with 26 bases in the middle. The V gene's germline CDR1 is SGHTA and CDR2 FQGTGA. The CDR3 loop is CASSLPPPRAILLSSGNTIYF. CDR3 nucleotide sequence: TGTGCCAGCAGCTTACCCCCCCCCAGGGCAATACTTCTGAGCTCTGGAAACACCATATATTTT.

The chain joins TRBV7-3 to TRBJ2-2, with 10 bases aligning to TRBD2. V was clipped by 5 bases and J by 4 bases; unmatched bases: 4. This CDR3 has 15 amino acids. The germline V gene has CDR1 SGHTA and CDR2 FQGTGA. DNA of the CDR3: TGTGCCAGCAGCCTAATAGCGGGAGGCACCGGGGAGCTGTTTTTT. This translates into CASSLIAGGTGELFF. Together with reference TRBV7-3 and TRBJ2-2, the CDR3 gives the full variable domain: GAGVSQTPSNKVTEKGKYVELRCDPISGHTALYWYRQSLGQGPEFLIYFQGTGAADDSGLPNDRFFAVRPEGSVSTLKIQRTERGDSAVYLCASSLIAGGTGELFFGEGSRLTVL.

The sample holds one count of this clone. The rearrangement joins TRBV6-1 to TRBJ2-3, with D unclear. The germline V gene has CDR1 MNHNS and CDR2 SASEGT. Trimming removed 3 bases at V and 3 bases at J, with 13 bases between. There are 15 residues in the CDR3. The CDR3 nucleotides are TGTGCCAGCAGTGACTGGCGCCCAGGTACAGATACGCAGTATTTT. Translation gives CASSDWRPGTDTQYF.

The J gene is TRBJ2-7, the V gene TRBV11-3, with 9 nucleotides matching TRBD1. V lost 8 bases, J lost 4 bases, and 6 bases stayed unmatched. Looked up from germline, CDR1 is SGHNT and CDR2 is YENEEA. This CDR3 contains 13 residues. In DNA form, the CDR3 reads TGTGCCAGCGGGAGAGGACAGGGGTACGAGCAGTACTTC. It specifies CASGRGQGYEQYF.

V usage is TRBV30 and J usage is TRBJ1-5; D is unclear. The CDR3 runs to 14 residues. V was clipped by 4 bases and J by 7 bases, with 17 bases between them. The V gene's germline CDR1 is GTSNPN and CDR2 SVGIG (reference sequence). For the CDR3, the DNA is TGTGCCTGGACGGAAGCAGGCCTTTTCCAGCCCCAGCATTTT. Protein: CAWTEAGLFQPQHF.

This chain connects TRBV2 to TRBJ1-3, with D uncertain. The germline V and J ends were trimmed by 4 bases and 0 bases, with 13 bases remaining between them. CDR3 size: 16 residues. The germline V gene has CDR1 SNHLY and CDR2 FYNNEI. The CDR3 DNA reads TGTGCCAGCAGTGCCGAATCTATGAACTCTGGAAACACCATATATTTT. This encodes CASSAESMNSGNTIYF.

This chain connects TRBV19 to TRBJ1-5; TRBD1 matches 9 bases. This CDR3 is built from 15 residues. Unmatched junction bases numbered 2, after V lost 4 bases and J lost 1 base. Germline CDR1 and CDR2: LNHDA and SQIVND (reference sequence). Written as DNA, the CDR3 is TGTGCCAGTAGTACTGGACAGGGGAGCAATCAGCCCCAGCATTTT. It encodes CASSTGQGSNQPQHF.

This chain links TRBV5-6 with TRBJ2-5, with D perhaps matching TRBD1 (6 bases). With 4 bases removed from V and 1 base from J, the gap between germline ends came to 11 bases. This CDR3 contains 14 residues. Germline V CDR1 and CDR2: SGHDT, YYEEEE. The CDR3 protein is CASSIMTGQETQYF. The CDR3 DNA follows: TGTGCCAGCAGCATAATGACAGGCCAAGAGACCCAGTACTTC. Full variable domain (outside the CDR3, taken from reference TRBV5-6 and TRBJ2-5): DAGVTQSPTHLIKTRGQQVTLRCSPKSGHDTVSWYQQALGQGPQFIFQYYEEEERQRGNFPDRFSGHQFPNYSSELNVNALLLGDSALYLCASSIMTGQETQYFGPGTRLLVL.

The rearrangement joins TRBV10-3 to TRBJ1-6; 10 bases map to TRBD1. Trimming took 2 bases from V and 10 from J; bases not matched to a gene: 5. There are 15 residues in the CDR3. Germline V gene sequence: CDR1 ENHRY, CDR2 SYGVKD. Written as DNA, the CDR3 is TGTGCCATCAGTGAGGACAGGGGGCTAGGATCACCCCTCCACTTT. This gives the protein CAISEDRGLGSPLHF.

This clone has just one count. This same CDR3 is encoded by further DNA sequences in the sample. The CDR3 is CASSLQSNQPQHF. In nucleotides, the CDR3 is TGCGCCAGCAGCTTACAGAGCAATCAGCCCCAGCATTTT. The rearrangement joins TRBV5-1 to TRBJ1-5; D uncertain. The germline gives CDR1 SGHRS, CDR2 YFSETQ. The CDR3 is made up of 13 amino acids. Trimming shortened V by 2 bases and J by 1 base, and 4 bases separated the two germline ends.

The chain uses TRBV7-2 and TRBJ2-4; tentative D call: TRBD1 (6 bases). The CDR3 consists of 17 residues. Trimming removed 0 bases at V and 3 bases at J, with 15 bases between. Germline lookup yields CDR1 SGHTA and CDR2 FQGNSA. CDR3 coding DNA: TGTGCCAGCAGCTTAGCGCACCAGGGGCTTGGCAAAAACATTCAGTACTTC. Protein product: CASSLAHQGLGKNIQYF.

This clone was found a few times. V gene TRBV7-9 combines with J gene TRBJ2-2; TRBD1 might be the D (6 bases). The CDR3 loop spans 15 amino acids. Germline-derived CDR1 and CDR2 are SEHNR and FQNEAQ (reference sequence). V gave up 4 bases and J gave up 3 bases, with 12 bases separating them. The CDR3 sequence: CASSWQGFDTGELFF. CDR3 DNA: TGTGCCAGCAGCTGGCAGGGGTTCGACACCGGGGAGCTGTTTTTT.

The chain recombines TRBV4-1 with TRBJ2-2; TRBD2 agrees at 9 bases. V was pared by 2 bases and J by 5 bases, with 12 bases of the junction left unmatched. The germline V gene has CDR1 MGHRA and CDR2 YSYEKL. The CDR3 extends over 18 amino acids. The CDR3 nucleotides read TGCGCCAGCAGCCAACTTAGCGGGGGTTACCGAAGGACCGGGGAGCTGTTTTTT. Amino acids: CASSQLSGGYRRTGELFF.